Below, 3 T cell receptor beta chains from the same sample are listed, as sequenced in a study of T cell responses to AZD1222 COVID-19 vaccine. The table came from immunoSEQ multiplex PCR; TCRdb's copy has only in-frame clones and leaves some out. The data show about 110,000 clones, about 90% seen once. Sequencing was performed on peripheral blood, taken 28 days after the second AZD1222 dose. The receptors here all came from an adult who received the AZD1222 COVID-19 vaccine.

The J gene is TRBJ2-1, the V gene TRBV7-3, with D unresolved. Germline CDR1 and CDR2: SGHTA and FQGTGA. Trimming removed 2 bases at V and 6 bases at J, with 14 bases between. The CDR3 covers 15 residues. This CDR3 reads CASSLLIGQANEQFF. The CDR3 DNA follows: TGTGCCAGCAGCTTATTGATCGGGCAGGCCAATGAGCAGTTCTTC. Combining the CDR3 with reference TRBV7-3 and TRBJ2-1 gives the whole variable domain GAGVSQTPSNKVTEKGKYVELRCDPISGHTALYWYRQSLGQGPEFLIYFQGTGAADDSGLPNDRFFAVRPEGSVSTLKIQRTERGDSAVYLCASSLLIGQANEQFFGPGTRLTVL.

CDR3 region: CASSASGAFSNEKLFF. The CDR3 DNA reads TGTGCCAGCAGCGCCTCAGGGGCCTTCTCTAATGAAAAACTGTTTTTT. This chain connects TRBV9 to TRBJ1-4, with a tentative D call TRBD1 (6 bases). Trimming stripped 3 bases from V and 3 bases from J, with 15 bases between. Germline CDR1 SGDLS, CDR2 YYNGEE. The CDR3 is 16 residues long. The whole variable domain, remainder taken from reference TRBV9 and TRBJ1-4, is DSGVTQTPKHLITATGQRVTLRCSPRSGDLSVYWYQQSLDQGLQFLIQYYNGEERAKGNILERFSAQQFPDLHSELNLSSLELGDSALYFCASSASGAFSNEKLFFGSGTQLSVL.

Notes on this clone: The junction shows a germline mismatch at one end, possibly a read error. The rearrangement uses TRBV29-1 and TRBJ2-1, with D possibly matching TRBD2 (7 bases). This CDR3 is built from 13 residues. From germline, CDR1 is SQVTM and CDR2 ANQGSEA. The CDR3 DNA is TGCAGCGTCGAAGGGGGGGCTTGGAATGAGCAGTTCTTC. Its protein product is CSVEGGAWNEQFF.